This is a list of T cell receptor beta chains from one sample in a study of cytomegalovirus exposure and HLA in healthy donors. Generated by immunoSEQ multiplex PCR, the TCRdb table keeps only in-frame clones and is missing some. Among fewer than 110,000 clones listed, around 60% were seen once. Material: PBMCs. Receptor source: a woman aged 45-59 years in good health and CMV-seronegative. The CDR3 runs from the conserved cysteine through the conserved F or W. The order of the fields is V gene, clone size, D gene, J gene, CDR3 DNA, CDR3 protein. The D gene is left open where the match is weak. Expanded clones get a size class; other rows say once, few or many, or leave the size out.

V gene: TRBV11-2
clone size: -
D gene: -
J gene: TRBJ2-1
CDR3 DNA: TGTGCCAGCAGCTTAGATGGCCCAGAAAGAGAGCAGTTCTTC
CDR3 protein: CASSLDGPEREQFF

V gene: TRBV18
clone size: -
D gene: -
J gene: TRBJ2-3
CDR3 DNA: TGTGCCAGCTCACCACAACCAGGGGACACAGATACGCAGTATTTT
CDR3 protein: CASSPQPGDTDTQYF

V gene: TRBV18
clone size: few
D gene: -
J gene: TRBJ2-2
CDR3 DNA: TGTGCCAGCTCACCAGGGAGTACGAACACCGGGGAGCTGTTTTTT
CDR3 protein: CASSPGSTNTGELFF

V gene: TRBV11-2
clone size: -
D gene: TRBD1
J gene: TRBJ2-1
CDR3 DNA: TGTGCCAGCAGCCCGGACAGGGCGACCTACAATGAGCAGTTCTTC
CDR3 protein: CASSPDRATYNEQFF

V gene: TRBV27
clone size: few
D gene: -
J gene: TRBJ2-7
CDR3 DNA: TGTGCCAGCAGTCTAGCCGGAACGACCTCCTACGAGCAGTACTTC
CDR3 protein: CASSLAGTTSYEQYF

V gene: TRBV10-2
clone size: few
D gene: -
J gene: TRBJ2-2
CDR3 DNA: TGCGCCAGCAGTGAGTCGGGGGGAACCGGGGAGCTGTTTTTT
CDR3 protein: CASSESGGTGELFF

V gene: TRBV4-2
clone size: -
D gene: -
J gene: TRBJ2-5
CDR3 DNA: TGTGCCAGCAGCCAGGGGAGCCAAGAGACCCAGTACTTC
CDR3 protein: CASSQGSQETQYF

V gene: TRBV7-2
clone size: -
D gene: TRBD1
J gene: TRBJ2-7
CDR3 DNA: TGTGCCAGCAGCTTCACATCAGGGGGCTCCTACGAGCAGTACTTC
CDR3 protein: CASSFTSGGSYEQYF

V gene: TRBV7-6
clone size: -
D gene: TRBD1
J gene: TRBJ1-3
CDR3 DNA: TGTGCCAGCAGCTCCAGGACAGGGGGCCAGAGGTCTGGAAACACCATATATTTT
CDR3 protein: CASSSRTGGQRSGNTIYF

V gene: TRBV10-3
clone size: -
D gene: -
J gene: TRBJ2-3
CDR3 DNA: TGTGCCATCCGCCTGCGAGCGGAAAGCACAGATACGCAGTATTTT
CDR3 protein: CAIRLRAESTDTQYF

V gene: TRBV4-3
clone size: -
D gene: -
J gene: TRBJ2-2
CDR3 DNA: TGCGCCAGCAGCCCAGAAACAGGGCGTAGCACCGGGGAGCTGTTTTTT
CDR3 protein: CASSPETGRSTGELFF

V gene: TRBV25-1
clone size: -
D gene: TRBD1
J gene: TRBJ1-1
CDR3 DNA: TGTGCCAGCAAACAGGGGGCGATGGTCGCTTTCTTT
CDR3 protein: CASKQGAMVAFF

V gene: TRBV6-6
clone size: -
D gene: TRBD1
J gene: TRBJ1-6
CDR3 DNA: TGTGCCAGCAGCCACAGGGGTAGGGATTCACCCCTCCACTTT
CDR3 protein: CASSHRGRDSPLHF

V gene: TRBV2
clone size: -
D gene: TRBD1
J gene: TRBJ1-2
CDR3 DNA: TGTGCCAGCAGACGGACAGGTTCCGGCTACACCTTC
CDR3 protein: CASRRTGSGYTF

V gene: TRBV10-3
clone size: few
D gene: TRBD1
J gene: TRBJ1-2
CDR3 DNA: TGTGCCATCAGTCAAACAGGGGGCGGTGGAGCTAACGACTATGGCTACACCTTC
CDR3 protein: CAISQTGGGGANDYGYTF

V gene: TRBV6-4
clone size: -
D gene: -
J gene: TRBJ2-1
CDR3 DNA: TGTGCCAGCAGTGAGTCAGGTATTTTCAATGAGCAGTTCTTC
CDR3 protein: CASSESGIFNEQFF

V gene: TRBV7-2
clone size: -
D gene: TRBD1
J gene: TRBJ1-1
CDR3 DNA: TGTGCCAGCAGACCATTACAGGGGCCCCGGACTGAAGCTTTCTTT
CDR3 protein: CASRPLQGPRTEAFF

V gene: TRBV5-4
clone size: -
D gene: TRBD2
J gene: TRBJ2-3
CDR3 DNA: TGTGCCAGCAGCTTACTAGCGGGGGATACGCAGTATTTT
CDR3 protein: CASSLLAGDTQYF

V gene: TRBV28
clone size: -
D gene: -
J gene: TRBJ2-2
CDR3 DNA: TGTGCCAGCAGTAGGCGGGGGCGTATCTGGGAGCTGTTTTTT
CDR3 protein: CASSRRGRIWELFF

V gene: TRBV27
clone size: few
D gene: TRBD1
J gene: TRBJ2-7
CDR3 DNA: TGTGCCAGCAGTTTATTTGGGACAGGGTTTGACGAGCAGTACTTC
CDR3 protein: CASSLFGTGFDEQYF

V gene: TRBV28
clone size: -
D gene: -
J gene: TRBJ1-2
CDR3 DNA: TGTGCCAGCTGGGGGGGTCCAGGGTTAGGCTATGGCTACACCTTC
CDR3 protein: CASWGGPGLGYGYTF

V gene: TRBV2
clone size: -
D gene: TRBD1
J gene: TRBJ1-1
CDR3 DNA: TGTGCCTACTCTTCGGGGGAAGGGGGCGCCGGGACTGAAGCTTTCTTT
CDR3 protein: CAYSSGEGGAGTEAFF

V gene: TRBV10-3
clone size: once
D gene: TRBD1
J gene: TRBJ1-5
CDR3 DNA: TGTGCCATCAGTGAGTCCCAGACAGGGACCCAGAATCAGCCCCAGCATTTT
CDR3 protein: CAISESQTGTQNQPQHF

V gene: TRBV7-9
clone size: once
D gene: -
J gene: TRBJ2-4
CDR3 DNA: TGTGCCAGCGCGACCGGGATTGGTTTCAAAAACATTCAGTACTTC
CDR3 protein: CASATGIGFKNIQYF

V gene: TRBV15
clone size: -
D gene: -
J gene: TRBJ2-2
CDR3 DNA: TGTGCCACCAGCAGGCAGGCACACCCGAACACCGGGGAGCTGTTTTTT
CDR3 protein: CATSRQAHPNTGELFF

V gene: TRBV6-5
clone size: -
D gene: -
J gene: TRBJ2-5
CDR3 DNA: TGTGCCAGCAGCCCCTTGGGAGGAGAGACCCAGTACTTC
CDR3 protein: CASSPLGGETQYF

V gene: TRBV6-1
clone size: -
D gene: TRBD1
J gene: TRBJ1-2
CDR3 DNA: TGTGCCAGCAGTGAAAGCTGGGACAGGGATGACTATGGCTACACCTTC
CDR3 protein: CASSESWDRDDYGYTF

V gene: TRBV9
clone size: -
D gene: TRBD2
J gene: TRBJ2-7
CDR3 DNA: TGTGCCAGCAGCGTAGCGGGACTAGCGGGAGTGGGTGAGCAGTACTTC
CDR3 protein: CASSVAGLAGVGEQYF

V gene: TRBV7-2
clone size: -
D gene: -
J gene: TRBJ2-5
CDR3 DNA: TGTGCCAGCAGCTTACCGGGCCAAGAGACCCAGTACTTC
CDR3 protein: CASSLPGQETQYF

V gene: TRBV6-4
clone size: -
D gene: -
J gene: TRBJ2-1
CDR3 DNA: TGTGCCAGCAGTGCCGGTAATGAGCAGTTCTTC
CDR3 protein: CASSAGNEQFF

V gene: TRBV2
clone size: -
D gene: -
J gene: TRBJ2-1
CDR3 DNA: TGTGCCAGCAATTTAGGGGAAAATCTAGGTGAGCAGTTCTTC
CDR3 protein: CASNLGENLGEQFF

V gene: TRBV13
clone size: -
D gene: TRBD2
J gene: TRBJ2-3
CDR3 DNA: TGTGCCAGCAGCTTGGCTAGCGGGGGGGCTGGTGGCACAGATACGCAGTATTTT
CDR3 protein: CASSLASGGAGGTDTQYF

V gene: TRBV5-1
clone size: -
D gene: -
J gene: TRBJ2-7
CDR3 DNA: TGCGCCAGCAGCTTGGCCGAGGGTTCCGAGCAGTACTTC
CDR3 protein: CASSLAEGSEQYF

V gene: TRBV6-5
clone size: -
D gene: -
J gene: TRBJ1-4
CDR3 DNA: TGTGCCAGCAGTTACAGGGGTGCGAGGGAAAAACTGTTTTTT
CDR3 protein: CASSYRGAREKLFF

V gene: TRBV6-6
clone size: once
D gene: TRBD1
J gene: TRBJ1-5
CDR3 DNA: TGTGCCAGCAGACCTCGACAGGGAGGCAATCAGCCCCAGCATTTT
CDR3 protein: CASRPRQGGNQPQHF

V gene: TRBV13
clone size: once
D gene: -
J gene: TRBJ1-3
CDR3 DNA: TGTGCCAGCAGCTTAGGACAGCCTGTTAATTCTGGAAACACCATATATTTT
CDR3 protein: CASSLGQPVNSGNTIYF